Included here is one T cell receptor beta chain sequence, with context. Its specificity is not known. The entry originates in a study of T-cell memory formation after mild COVID-19. Overall study: Largely, the TCR clusters proved donor specific.

Amplification by 5'RACE using constant-segment primers produced TCR alpha and TCR beta cDNA libraries that carried sample barcodes and UMIs. One entry per CDR3 protein, called by TCRdb with MiXCR from the 5' RACE reads. The sample lists 300,000 to 350,000 distinct CDR3 sequences, roughly 21% seen once, with under 25% in the top ten. Trimming took off 6 bases at V and 1 base at J, with 10 bases between the two ends. The CDR3 is 13 amino acids. CDR1 is DFQATT and CDR2 is SNEGSKA in the germline V gene (reference sequence). Study-wide results and limits: Cross-reactive memory appears to have joined, as suggested by some responding clones showing up in pre-infection memory.

Specimen: PBMCs or a T cell subset sorted from them (not recorded which). The source is a man aged 18 to 30 who had mild COVID-19 (a few samples of this study predate the infection). Cell type and time point are not known. The V gene is TRBV20-1, the J gene TRBJ1-3, with D unclear. The DNA for the CDR3 is TGCAGTGCCCTCGAGGCTTCTGGAAACACCATATATTTT. Its translation is CSALEASGNTIYF.